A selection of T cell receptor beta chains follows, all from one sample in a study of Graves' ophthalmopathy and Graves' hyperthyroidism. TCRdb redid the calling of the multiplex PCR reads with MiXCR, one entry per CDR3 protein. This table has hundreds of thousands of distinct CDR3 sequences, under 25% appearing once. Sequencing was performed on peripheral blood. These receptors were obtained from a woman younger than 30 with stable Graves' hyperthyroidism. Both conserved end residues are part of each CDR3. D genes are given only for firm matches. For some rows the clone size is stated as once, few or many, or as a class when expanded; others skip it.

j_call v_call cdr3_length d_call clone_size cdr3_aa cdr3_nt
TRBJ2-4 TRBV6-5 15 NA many CASSSPVGAKNIKYF TGTGCCAGCAGTTCTCCGGTGGGGGCCAAAAACATTAAGTACTTC
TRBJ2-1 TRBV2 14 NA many CASSEGTSFGEQFF TGTGCCAGCAGTGAAGGGACTTCCTTTGGGGAGCAGTTCTTC
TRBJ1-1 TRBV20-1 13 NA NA CSAPRITNTDAFF TGCAGTGCTCCCAGGATAACGAACACTGATGCTTTCTTT
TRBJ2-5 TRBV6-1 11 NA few CASSTGQTQYF TGTGCCAGCAGTACCGGACAGACCCAGTACTTC
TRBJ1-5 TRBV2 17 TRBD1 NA CASSGRSGQDSNQPQHF TGTGCCAGCAGTGGGCGGTCGGGACAGGATAGCAATCAGCCCCAGCATTTT
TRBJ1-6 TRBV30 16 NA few CAWQTGVAAYGSPLHF TGTGCCTGGCAAACTGGGGTGGCAGCATACGGCTCACCCCTCCACTTT
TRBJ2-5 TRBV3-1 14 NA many CASSRRDNQETQYF TGTGCCAGCAGCCGCCGGGACAACCAAGAGACCCAGTACTTC
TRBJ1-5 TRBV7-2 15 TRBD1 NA CASRFTGVSNQPQHF TGTGCCAGCAGATTTACAGGGGTAAGCAATCAGCCCCAGCATTTT
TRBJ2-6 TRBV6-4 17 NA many CASSPVVGASGANVLTF TGTGCCAGCAGCCCGGTTGTGGGCGCGTCTGGGGCCAACGTCCTGACTTTC
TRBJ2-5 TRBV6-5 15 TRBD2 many CASSLGGLRQETQYF TGTGCCAGCAGTCTCGGGGGACTACGCCAAGAGACCCAGTACTTC
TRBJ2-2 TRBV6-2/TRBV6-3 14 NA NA CASSYSRLGGELFF TGTGCCAGCAGTTATTCCAGATTGGGCGGGGAGCTGTTTTTT
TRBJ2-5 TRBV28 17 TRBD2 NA CASSLNPRLAGAETQYF TGTGCCAGCAGTTTAAATCCCCGGCTAGCGGGGGCTGAGACCCAGTACTTC
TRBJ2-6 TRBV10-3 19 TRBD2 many CAISEWKTSTISGANVLTF TGTGCCATCAGTGAATGGAAGACTAGCACGATCTCTGGGGCCAACGTCCTGACTTTC
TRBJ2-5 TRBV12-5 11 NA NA CASGFGETQYF TGTGCTAGTGGTTTCGGAGAGACCCAGTACTTC
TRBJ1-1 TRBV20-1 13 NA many CSAGGGGRSVAFF TGCAGTGCGGGGGGGGGAGGCAGATCTGTGGCTTTCTTT
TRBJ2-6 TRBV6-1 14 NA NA CASRTASGANVLTF TGTGCCAGCAGGACGGCATCTGGGGCCAACGTCCTGACTTTC
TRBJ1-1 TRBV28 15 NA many CASSHWVTGDTEAFF TGTGCCAGCAGTCATTGGGTCACGGGGGACACTGAAGCTTTCTTT
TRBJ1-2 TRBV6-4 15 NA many CASRELRPYNYGYTF TGTGCCAGCAGAGAGTTGAGGCCATATAACTATGGCTACACCTTC
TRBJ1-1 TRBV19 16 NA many CASSMPRALQHTEAFF TGTGCCAGTAGCATGCCCAGGGCACTGCAACACACTGAAGCTTTCTTT
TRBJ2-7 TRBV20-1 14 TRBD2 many CSAGRTSGSYEQYF TGCAGTGCTGGAAGGACTAGCGGCTCCTACGAGCAGTACTTC
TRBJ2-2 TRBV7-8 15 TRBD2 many CASSSGLAGPGELFF TGTGCCAGCAGCTCGGGACTAGCGGGCCCCGGGGAGCTGTTTTTT
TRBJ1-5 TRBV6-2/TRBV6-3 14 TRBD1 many CASSYGQEGQPQHF TGTGCCAGCAGTTACGGACAGGAAGGGCAGCCCCAGCATTTT
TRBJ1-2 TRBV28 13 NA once CASSVLRGYGYTF TGTGCCAGCAGTGTTCTGAGGGGATATGGCTACACCTTC
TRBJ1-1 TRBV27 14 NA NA CASSLSRWLTEAFF TGTGCCAGCAGTTTAAGCCGCTGGTTAACTGAAGCTTTCTTT
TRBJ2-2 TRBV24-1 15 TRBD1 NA CATSDSWTGSGELFF TGTGCCACCAGTGATTCATGGACAGGGTCCGGGGAGCTGTTTTTT
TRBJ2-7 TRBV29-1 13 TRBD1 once CSAADRHSYEQYF TGCAGCGCCGCGGACAGGCACTCCTACGAGCAGTACTTC
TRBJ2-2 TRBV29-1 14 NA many CSVYPRVNTGELFF TGCAGCGTGTACCCCCGGGTTAACACCGGGGAGCTGTTTTTT
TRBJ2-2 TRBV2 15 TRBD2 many CASRRLAGVGGELFF TGTGCCAGTCGGAGACTAGCGGGAGTAGGCGGGGAGCTGTTTTTT
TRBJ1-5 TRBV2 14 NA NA CASSSPQGNQPQHF TGTGCCAGCAGTTCCCCACAGGGAAATCAGCCCCAGCATTTT
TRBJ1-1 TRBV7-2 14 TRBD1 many CASSLRQGGGEAFF TGTGCCAGCAGCCTTCGACAGGGTGGTGGTGAAGCTTTCTTT
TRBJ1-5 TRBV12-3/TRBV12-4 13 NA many CASTKDRYQSQHF TGTGCCAGCACCAAGGACAGATATCAGTCCCAGCATTTT
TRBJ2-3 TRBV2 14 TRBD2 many CASSEEGLAGAQYF TGTGCCAGCAGTGAAGAAGGACTAGCGGGAGCGCAGTATTTT
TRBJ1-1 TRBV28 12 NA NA CASRLGRTEAFF TGTGCCAGCAGGCTAGGACGGACTGAAGCTTTCTTT
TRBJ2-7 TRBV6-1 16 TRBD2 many CASSEFRRESYYEQYF TGTGCCAGCAGTGAGTTCCGGCGGGAGAGTTACTACGAGCAGTACTTC
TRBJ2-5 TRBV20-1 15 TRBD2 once CSARGLAGGQETQYF TGCAGTGCTAGGGGACTAGCGGGAGGGCAAGAGACCCAGTACTTC
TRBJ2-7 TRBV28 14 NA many CASSLWGDNYEQYF TGTGCCAGCAGTTTGTGGGGGGATAACTACGAGCAGTACTTC
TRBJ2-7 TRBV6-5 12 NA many CASGERIYEQYF TGTGCCAGCGGGGAGAGGATCTACGAGCAGTACTTC
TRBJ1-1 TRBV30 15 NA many CAWSVLGTANTEAFF TGTGCCTGGAGTGTACTTGGGACGGCGAACACTGAAGCTTTCTTT
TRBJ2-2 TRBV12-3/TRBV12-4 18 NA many CASSFRLGILRSTGELFF TGTGCCAGCAGTTTCCGACTTGGTATACTGAGAAGCACCGGGGAGCTGTTTTTT
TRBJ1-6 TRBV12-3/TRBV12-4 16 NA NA CASSLGSSSYNSPLHF TGTGCCAGCAGTTTAGGTAGTAGCTCCTATAATTCACCCCTCCACTTT
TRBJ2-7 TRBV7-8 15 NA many CASSLGVSETYEQYF TGTGCCAGCAGCTTAGGGGTCAGCGAAACCTACGAGCAGTACTTC
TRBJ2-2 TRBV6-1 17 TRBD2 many CASRPAVAGGRGGELFF TGTGCCAGCAGACCGGCCGTAGCGGGAGGGCGGGGCGGGGAGCTGTTTTTT
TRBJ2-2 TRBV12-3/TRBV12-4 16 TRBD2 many CASTISGRSRTGELFF TGTGCCAGCACCATTAGCGGGAGGTCGAGGACCGGGGAGCTGTTTTTT
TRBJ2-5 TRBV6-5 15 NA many CASSFPQQGQETQYF TGTGCCAGCAGTTTCCCCCAACAGGGTCAAGAGACCCAGTACTTC
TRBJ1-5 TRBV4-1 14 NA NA CASSQEQGGQPQHF TGCGCCAGCAGCCAAGAGCAGGGAGGGCAGCCCCAGCATTTT
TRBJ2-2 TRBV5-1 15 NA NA CASSLEGVNTGELFF TGCGCCAGCAGCTTAGAAGGAGTGAACACCGGGGAGCTGTTTTTT
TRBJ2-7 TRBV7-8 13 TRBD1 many CASSRGRGYEQYF TGTGCCAGCAGCCGGGGCAGGGGGTACGAGCAGTACTTC
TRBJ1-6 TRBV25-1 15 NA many CASSEYMGGERPLHF TGTGCCAGCAGTGAATACATGGGAGGGGAGAGGCCCCTCCACTTT
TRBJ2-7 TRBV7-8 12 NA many CASGGTGSEQYF TGTGCCAGCGGGGGGACTGGAAGCGAGCAGTACTTC
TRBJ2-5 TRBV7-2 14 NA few CASSLGRGYGTQYF TGTGCCAGCAGCTTAGGGAGGGGCTATGGGACCCAGTACTTC
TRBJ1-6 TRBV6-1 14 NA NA CASSDDQTNSPLHF TGTGCCAGCAGTGACGACCAAACTAATTCACCCCTCCACTTT
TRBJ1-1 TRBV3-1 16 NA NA CATTTIEGTLNTEAFF TGTGCCACCACCACGATCGAGGGGACCTTGAACACTGAAGCTTTCTTT
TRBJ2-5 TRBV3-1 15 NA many CASNALGAEAETQYF TGTGCCAGCAACGCGCTGGGAGCGGAAGCAGAGACCCAGTACTTC
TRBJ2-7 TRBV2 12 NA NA CASSEARSEQYF TGTGCCAGCAGTGAAGCGCGTAGTGAGCAGTACTTC
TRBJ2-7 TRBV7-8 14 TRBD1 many CASSSGTGVYEQYF TGTGCCAGCAGCTCCGGGACAGGCGTCTACGAGCAGTACTTC
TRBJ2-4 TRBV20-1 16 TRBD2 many CSARRRLAGIQNIQYF TGCAGTGCTAGGAGGAGACTAGCGGGAATCCAAAACATTCAGTACTTC
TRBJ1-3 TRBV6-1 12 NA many CGTGPSGNTIYF TGTGGTACGGGGCCCTCTGGAAACACCATATATTTT